Presented here are 27 T cell receptor beta chains from one specimen sequenced in a study of blood T cell repertoires in COVID-19. Produced via immunoSEQ multiplex PCR; TCRdb's table is partial and in-frame only. Of tens of thousands of clones listed, roughly 82% are singletons. Sequenced sample: peripheral blood. Every receptor here comes from a man aged 55 to 70 with acute or convalescent COVID-19.

The chain combines TRBV3-1 (or the pseudogene TRBV3-2) with TRBJ2-3, with 11 nucleotides matching TRBD2. V trimming: 5 bases; J trimming: 0 bases; junction bases outside the gene matches: 7. Germline V gives CDR1 LGHDT, CDR2 YNNKEL (reference sequence). This CDR3 comprises 17 residues. The CDR3 protein is CASSFHGTSGSTDTQYF. CDR3 sequence (DNA): TGTGCCAGCAGCTTTCATGGGACTAGCGGTAGCACAGATACGCAGTATTTT.

The V gene is TRBV2, the J gene TRBJ1-1, with D perhaps TRBD1 (6 bases). CDR3 size: 13 residues. Trimming stripped 4 bases from V and 5 bases from J, with 11 bases between. Germline CDR1 reads SNHLY; CDR2 reads FYNNEI. CDR3 loop: CASSAEQGTEAFF. CDR3 in DNA: TGTGCCAGCAGTGCAGAACAGGGTACTGAAGCTTTCTTT. The full variable domain, rest sourced from reference TRBV2 and TRBJ1-1, is EPEVTQTPSHQVTQMGQEVILRCVPISNHLYFYWYRQILGQKVEFLVSFYNNEISEKSEIFDDQFSVERPDGSNFTLKIRSTKLEDSAMYFCASSAEQGTEAFFGQGTRLTVV.

This clone is a singleton in its sample. The rearrangement uses TRBV5-1 and TRBJ1-5; 7 bases are shared with TRBD1. CDR1 SGHRS and CDR2 YFSETQ come from the germline V gene. The CDR3 has 15 residues. The trim removed 3 bases at V and 3 bases at J, leaving 6 bases unmatched. The CDR3 reads CASSSGTEVNQPQHF. CDR3 DNA: TGCGCCAGCAGCTCCGGGACAGAGGTCAATCAGCCCCAGCATTTT.

DNA of the CDR3: TGTGCCAGCAGCCTAGGGCGGGCGATCCAGTACTTC. Residues: CASSLGRAIQYF. The chain joins TRBV9 to TRBJ2-4; D may be TRBD2 (5 bases). The CDR3 is 12 amino acids. The V gene lost 4 bases and the J gene lost 13 bases, with 15 bases spanning the gap. Germline-derived CDR1 and CDR2 are SGDLS and YYNGEE.

The chain is built from TRBV19 and TRBJ1-2; 8 bases match TRBD1. V was pared by 4 bases and J by 3 bases, with 10 bases of the junction left unmatched. The CDR3 loop spans 16 amino acids. The V gene's germline CDR1 is LNHDA and CDR2 SQIVND (reference sequence). The CDR3 here is CASSTPGDRLDYGYTF. CDR3 DNA: TGTGCCAGTAGTACGCCAGGGGACAGGTTGGACTATGGCTACACCTTC.

The gene calls are TRBV28 and TRBJ1-1; TRBD1 matches 9 bases. The germline V gene encodes CDR1 MDHEN and CDR2 SYDVKM. The CDR3 is 16 amino acids. V was clipped by 6 bases and J by 3 bases; unmatched bases: 11. CDR3 sequence: CASSTGQGRVDTEAFF. DNA of the CDR3: TGTGCCAGCAGCACCGGACAGGGGAGGGTTGACACTGAAGCTTTCTTT.

Remarks on this clone: At the DNA level, this CDR3 is encoded by other sequences in the same sample as well. The chain employs TRBV5-6 and TRBJ2-5; 13 bases are shared with TRBD2. CDR1 is SGHDT and CDR2 is YYEEEE in the germline V gene. Losses at the gene ends were 4 bases for V and 4 bases for J; bases not matched to a gene: 4. The CDR3 is 15 amino acids. The CDR3 spells CASSPGLAGRETQYF. The DNA of the CDR3 is TGTGCCAGCAGCCCGGGACTAGCGGGAAGAGAGACCCAGTACTTC.

The chain recombines TRBV12-3 or TRBV12-4 with TRBJ1-1; tentative D call: TRBD1 (6 bases). The CDR3 consists of 11 residues. V gave up 6 bases and J gave up 10 bases, with 12 bases separating them. DNA for the CDR3: TGTGCCAGCAGATATCAGGGGCCAGCTTTCTTT. Protein product: CASRYQGPAFF.

The rearrangement links TRBV14 to TRBJ1-4; D is unclear. The ends were cut back, 2 bases at V and 4 bases at J, with 14 bases in the middle. The CDR3 extends over 16 amino acids. The germline CDR1 and CDR2 sequences are SGHDN and FVKESK. CDR3 sequence (DNA): TGTGCCAGCAGCCAACCTGGTGCGGGCGATAATGAAAAACTGTTTTTT. Its translation is CASSQPGAGDNEKLFF.

About this clone itself: Other DNA sequences in the same sample also yield this CDR3. The rearrangement uses TRBV29-1 and TRBJ2-7, with D possibly TRBD2 on 5 matching bases. CDR3 size: 14 residues. The V gene's germline CDR1 is SQVTM and CDR2 ANQGSEA. V was clipped by 3 bases and J by 0 bases, with 12 bases between them. CDR3 region: CSVERELASYEQYF. The CDR3 coding sequence is TGCAGCGTTGAGAGGGAGTTAGCCTCCTACGAGCAGTACTTC.

The chain combines TRBV5-1 with TRBJ1-1; maybe TRBD1 (6 bases). Germline V gene sequence: CDR1 SGHRS, CDR2 YFSETQ. Trimming took off 0 bases at V and 4 bases at J, with 13 bases between the two ends. This CDR3 contains 15 residues. CDR3 nucleotides: TGCGCCAGCAGCTTGGTCTCAGGGGTAAGCACTGAAGCTTTCTTT. Protein sequence: CASSLVSGVSTEAFF.

This chain uses TRBV19 with TRBJ2-4; tentatively, D is TRBD1 (6 bases). Germline V gene sequence: CDR1 LNHDA, CDR2 SQIVND (reference sequence). The CDR3 is 16 amino acids. Trimming removed 7 bases from V and 3 bases from J, with 19 bases in between. The CDR3 reads CASKDPSGAGKNIQYF. CDR3 bases: TGTGCCAGTAAGGACCCCTCAGGGGCCGGCAAAAACATTCAGTACTTC.

The chain joins TRBV2 to TRBJ2-5; D perhaps matches TRBD1 (5 bases). Germline-derived CDR1 and CDR2 are SNHLY and FYNNEI. This CDR3 is 17 amino acids long. V was clipped by 1 base and J by 1 base, with 16 bases between them. CDR3 coding DNA: TGTGCCAGCAGTGAAGGGGTTGGGGCGCCCGGCCAAGAGACCCAGTACTTC. It codes for CASSEGVGAPGQETQYF.

The chain combines TRBV2 with TRBJ1-5; 8 bases match TRBD1. Germline CDR1 SNHLY, CDR2 FYNNEI. This CDR3 contains 14 residues. V was clipped by 7 bases and J by 7 bases; unmatched bases: 9. CDR3: CASTLGQERQPQHF. CDR3 DNA sequence: TGTGCCAGCACCTTGGGACAGGAGAGGCAGCCCCAGCATTTT.

This sequence joins TRBV11-2 and TRBJ2-5, with unresolved D. V was pared by 5 bases and J by 2 bases, with 9 bases between. The CDR3 runs 13 residues. Germline V CDR1 and CDR2: SGHAT, FQNNGV. DNA for the CDR3: TGTGCCAGCAGCCAAGAACGGCAAGAGACCCAGTACTTC. As protein: CASSQERQETQYF.

This chain uses TRBV12-3 or TRBV12-4 with TRBJ1-1, with D perhaps matching TRBD1 (5 bases). The V and J ends lost 6 bases and 7 bases respectively, with 12 bases between them. This CDR3 contains 12 residues. The CDR3 bases are TGTGCCAGCAGCTACGGGGGAGGTGAAGCTTTCTTT. This codes for CASSYGGGEAFF.

This chain links TRBV19 with TRBJ2-1; 14 positions match TRBD2. After removal of 9 bases from V and 1 base from J, the junction contained 14 bases not matched to a gene. Germline V gives CDR1 LNHDA, CDR2 SQIVND (reference sequence). There are 19 residues in the CDR3. The CDR3 nucleotides read TGTGCCAGCCGGGGCCAGACTAGCGGGAGGGCCACGTCCTACAATGAGCAGTTCTTC. It translates to CASRGQTSGRATSYNEQFF. Full variable domain (missing parts from reference TRBV19 and TRBJ2-1): DGGITQSPKYLFRKEGQNVTLSCEQNLNHDAMYWYRQDPGQGLRLIYYSQIVNDFQKGDIAEGYSVSREKKESFPLTVTSAQKNPTAFYLCASRGQTSGRATSYNEQFFGPGTRLTVL.

The V call is TRBV13, the J call TRBJ1-1; the D gene is possibly TRBD1 (6 bases). From germline, CDR1 is PRHDT and CDR2 FYEKMQ (reference sequence). The V end was cut by 0 bases, the J end by 5 bases, with 10 bases between. This CDR3 has 14 amino acids. CDR3 bases: TGTGCCAGCAGCTTAGGACAGGGCGGGACTGAAGCTTTCTTT. Translated, it gives CASSLGQGGTEAFF. Filled out from reference TRBV13 and TRBJ1-1, the complete variable domain reads AAGVIQSPRHLIKEKRETATLKCYPIPRHDTVYWYQQGPGQDPQFLISFYEKMQSDKGSIPDRFSAQQFSDYHSELNMSSLELGDSALYFCASSLGQGGTEAFFGQGTRLTVV.

V gene TRBV5-1 combines with J gene TRBJ2-1; 7 bases align to TRBD2. CDR1 SGHRS and CDR2 YFSETQ come from the germline V gene. This CDR3 is 14 amino acids long. Losses at the gene ends were 1 base for V and 10 bases for J; bases not matched to a gene: 8. CDR3: CASSLISGGDEQFF. The CDR3 DNA reads as TGCGCCAGCAGCTTGATCTCGGGAGGAGACGAGCAGTTCTTC. Full variable domain (outside the CDR3, taken from reference TRBV5-1 and TRBJ2-1): KAGVTQTPRYLIKTRGQQVTLSCSPISGHRSVSWYQQTPGQGLQFLFEYFSETQRNKGNFPGRFSGRQFSNSRSEMNVSTLELGDSALYLCASSLISGGDEQFFGPGTRLTVL.

The J gene is TRBJ2-7, the V gene TRBV5-6; a possible D gene is TRBD1 (5 bases). This CDR3 contains 14 residues. Per germline, CDR1 SGHDT and CDR2 YYEEEE. The V and J ends lost 2 bases and 2 bases respectively, with 11 bases between them. In DNA form, the CDR3 reads TGTGCCAGCAGCTTAATTCAGGGCGCCTACGAGCAGTACTTC. Amino acids: CASSLIQGAYEQYF.

V usage is TRBV6-5 and J usage is TRBJ1-2; 8 bases agree with TRBD1. This CDR3 has 14 residues. V lost 8 bases and J lost 7; bases outside the gene matches: 12. Germline CDR1 MNHEY, CDR2 SVGAGI. CDR3 sequence reads: CASGWTGTSSGYTF. The CDR3, as DNA: TGTGCCAGCGGATGGACAGGGACGTCAAGTGGCTACACCTTC.

This rearrangement joins TRBV30 to TRBJ1-6, with TRBD1 matching 8 bases. In germline, CDR1 is GTSNPN, CDR2 SVGIG (reference sequence). This CDR3 spans 13 amino acids. J gave up 14 bases and V 4 bases, and 10 bases lay outside the gene matches. CDR3 nucleotides: TGTGCCTGGACGACAGGGGATATTCCAACCCTCCACTTT. Amino acid sequence: CAWTTGDIPTLHF.

In its sample, this clone was seen a few times. The genes are TRBV28 and TRBJ1-6; D is unresolved. Looked up from germline, CDR1 is MDHEN and CDR2 is SYDVKM. V lost 4 bases to trimming and J lost 0 bases, with 10 bases between them. The CDR3 totals 16 residues. The CDR3 is CASSSPILSYNSPLHF. In nucleotides, the CDR3 is TGTGCCAGCAGTTCCCCGATACTCTCCTATAATTCACCCCTCCACTTT.

The chain joins TRBV14 to TRBJ2-1; 14 bases are a match to TRBD2. Germline lookup yields CDR1 SGHDN and CDR2 FVKESK. The trim removed 4 bases at V and 6 bases at J, leaving 11 bases unmatched. The length of the CDR3 is 18 residues. The CDR3 region is CASSRELPGTSGSNEQFF. CDR3 sequence (DNA): TGTGCCAGCAGCCGTGAGCTACCCGGGACTAGCGGGAGCAATGAGCAGTTCTTC.

In this sample, this clone turned up once. The rearrangement links TRBV28 to TRBJ2-2, with a tentative D call TRBD2 (5 bases). V was cut by 5 bases and J by 6 bases, with 16 bases left in between. CDR3 length: 15 residues. Germline CDR1 MDHEN, CDR2 SYDVKM. The CDR3 region is CASSTPGLSAGELFF. In DNA form, the CDR3 reads TGTGCCAGCAGTACCCCCGGACTGTCGGCCGGGGAGCTGTTTTTT. Using reference TRBV28 and TRBJ2-2 for the parts outside the CDR3, the full variable domain is DVKVTQSSRYLVKRTGEKVFLECVQDMDHENMFWYRQDPGLGLRLIYFSYDVKMKEKGDIPEGYSVSREKKERFSLILESASTNQTSMYLCASSTPGLSAGELFFGEGSRLTVL.

This clone appeared once. This sequence joins TRBV2 and TRBJ2-2, with D uncertain. V was pared by 3 bases and J by 6 bases, with 8 bases between. The CDR3 has 13 residues. Germline V lookup: CDR1 SNHLY, CDR2 FYNNEI. Here the CDR3 reads CASSESLAGELFF. CDR3 in DNA: TGTGCCAGCAGTGAGAGTCTGGCCGGGGAGCTGTTTTTT.

The chain links TRBV6-5 to TRBJ2-7; weak D call: TRBD2 (7 bases). CDR3 size: 13 residues. Trimming pared 8 bases from V and 3 bases from J, leaving 14 bases between. Per germline, CDR1 MNHEY and CDR2 SVGAGI. The CDR3 loop reads CASLGGAYYEQYF. The CDR3 DNA follows: TGTGCCAGCCTGGGGGGGGCCTACTACGAGCAGTACTTC.